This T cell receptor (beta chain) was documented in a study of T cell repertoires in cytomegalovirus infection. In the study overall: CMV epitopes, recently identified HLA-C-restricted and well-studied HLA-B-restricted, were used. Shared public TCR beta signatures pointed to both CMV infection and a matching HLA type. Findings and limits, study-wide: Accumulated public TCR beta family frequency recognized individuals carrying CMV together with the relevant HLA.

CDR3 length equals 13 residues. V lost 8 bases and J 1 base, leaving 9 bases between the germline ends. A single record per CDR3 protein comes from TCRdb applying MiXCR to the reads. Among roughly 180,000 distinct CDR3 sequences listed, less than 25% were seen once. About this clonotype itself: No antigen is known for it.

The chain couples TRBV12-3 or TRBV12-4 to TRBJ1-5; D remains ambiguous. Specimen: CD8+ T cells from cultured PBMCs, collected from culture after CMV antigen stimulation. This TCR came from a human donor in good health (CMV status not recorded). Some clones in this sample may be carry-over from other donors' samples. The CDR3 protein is CASGPRSNQPQHF. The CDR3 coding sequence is TGTGCCAGCGGCCCCCGAAGCAATCAGCCCCAGCATTTT.